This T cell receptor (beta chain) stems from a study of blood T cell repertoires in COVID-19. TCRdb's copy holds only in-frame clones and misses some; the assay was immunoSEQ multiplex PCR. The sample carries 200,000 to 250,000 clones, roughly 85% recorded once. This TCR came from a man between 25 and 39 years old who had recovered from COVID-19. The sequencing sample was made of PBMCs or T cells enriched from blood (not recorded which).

The chain's CDR3 is CASSQSPSRQFIEGYTF. In DNA form, the CDR3 reads TGTGCCAGCAGCCAAAGCCCTTCTCGACAGTTTATCGAGGGCTACACCTTC. The chain links TRBV3-1 (or the pseudogene TRBV3-2) to TRBJ1-2; D is perhaps TRBD1 (5 bases). The CDR3 has 17 residues. V shed 2 bases and J shed 8 bases, with 24 bases lying between them. The germline gives CDR1 LGHDT, CDR2 YNNKEL (reference sequence).